This TCR beta chain was observed in a study of identifying expanded T cells in peripheral blood. Germline lookup yields CDR1 SGHAT and CDR2 FQNNGV. V lost 3 bases to trimming and J lost 4 bases, with 9 bases between them. This CDR3 has 13 amino acids. Worth noting for this clone: Its target is not known.

Assay used: immunoSEQ multiplex PCR; TCRdb lists only in-frame clones, some missing. The sample has about 100,000 clones; 88% are singletons. No infections or other immune events were documented during collection. Study results and limitations: Differentially abundant clones: about 1.2 between replicates, 15 to 17 at around 15 days, 19 to 20 at four. Two-week clone count variance significantly increased as total template count grew.

The specimen was blood. V usage is TRBV11-2 and J usage is TRBJ1-1; D unresolved. The TCR was taken from a person between 18 and 75 years old in good health. CDR3 coding DNA: TGTGCCAGCAGCTTCGCAGCGGGCACTGAAGCTTTCTTT. Translation gives CASSFAAGTEAFF.